This T cell receptor (beta chain) derives from a study of T cell responses to AZD1222 COVID-19 vaccine. Study findings and constraints: The donors showed a predominance of white British ancestry and of females, with possible underestimation of clonal diversity.

Points on this clone: Its antigen is still unknown.

V shed 4 bases and J 1 base; nucleotides not matched to a gene: 6. The CDR3 totals 17 residues. Germline V lookup: CDR1 LGHDT, CDR2 YNNKEL (reference sequence). Here immunoSEQ multiplex PCR was the method, and the copy in TCRdb shows in-frame clones only, minus some. The sample shows 90,000 to 130,000 clones, 85% to 95% of them seen only once. The J gene is TRBJ2-3, the V gene TRBV3-1 (or the pseudogene TRBV3-2), with 12 nucleotides matching TRBD2. The sample was peripheral blood, taken on day 0 of AZD1222 vaccination. The source is an adult in good health. Written as DNA, the CDR3 is TGTGCCAGCAGCCGCCTAGCGGGGGGGCCAGGCACAGATACGCAGTATTTT. Protein sequence: CASSRLAGGPGTDTQYF.